These 17 T cell receptor beta chains were all obtained from the same sample, sequenced in a study of regulatory T cells in long-lasting Graves disease. Arm-PCR of CDR3 regions and iRepertoire HTBI primers were used to build TCR beta libraries. In TCRdb, the multiplex PCR reads were re-called with MiXCR into one record per CDR3 protein. This sample has hundreds of thousands of distinct CDR3 sequences, with 20% to 25% found just once. Time point here: persistent/refractory GD, antithyroid drugs over 5 years with positive TRAb. PBMC RNA served as the TCR library source. Specimen: peripheral blood mononuclear cells (PBMCs), collected when the disease was refractory, from a patient treated with antithyroid drugs. The receptors come from a female donor with Graves disease.

J is TRBJ1-1 and V is TRBV6-1, with 9 bases fitting TRBD1. This CDR3 is built from 11 residues. Germline loops: CDR1 MNHNS, CDR2 SASEGT. V dropped 10 bases and J dropped 8; count of bases not matched to a gene: 5. The CDR3 nucleotides read TGTGCCACCACAGGGGGCGGAGAAGCTTTCTTT. This codes for CATTGGGEAFF.

This clonotype was seen repeatedly, ten times or more. The V call is TRBV28, the J call TRBJ2-2; 8 nucleotides match TRBD1. This CDR3 comprises 13 residues. Germline V gene sequence: CDR1 MDHEN, CDR2 SYDVKM. Losses at the gene ends were 5 bases for V and 7 bases for J; bases not matched to a gene: 3. The CDR3 is CASSIQGGGELFF. The CDR3 nucleotides are TGTGCCAGCAGTATACAGGGGGGCGGGGAGCTGTTTTTT.

The J gene is TRBJ2-7, the V gene TRBV28, with a possible D match to TRBD1 (5 bases). This CDR3 region has 12 residues. V was pared by 3 bases and J by 6 bases, with 9 bases between. Germline CDR1 reads MDHEN; CDR2 reads SYDVKM. CDR3 in DNA: TGTGCCAGCAGTTTGTCAGGGCCCGAGCAGTACTTC. Protein product: CASSLSGPEQYF.

The chain combines TRBV6-5 with TRBJ1-2, with D maybe TRBD1 (6 bases). The ends were cut back, 3 bases at V and 0 bases at J, with 11 bases in the middle. The CDR3 is made up of 15 amino acids. Per the germline V gene, CDR1 is MNHEY and CDR2 is SVGAGI. The DNA of the CDR3 is TGTGCCAGCAGTTATACCGGACAGACTAACTATGGCTACACCTTC. Its translation is CASSYTGQTNYGYTF.

In its sample, this clonotype was seen many times. The V and J genes are TRBV30 and TRBJ1-2; no clear D. Germline CDR1 reads GTSNPN; CDR2 reads SVGIG (reference sequence). Trimming cost V 0 bases and J 7 bases, with 6 bases left between them. This CDR3 comprises 11 residues. CDR3 protein: CAWSVLPGYTF. CDR3 DNA: TGTGCCTGGAGTGTACTTCCTGGCTACACCTTC.

In the case of this clonotype: This may be a read error: a much more frequent sequence differs by one nucleotide. J is TRBJ2-4 and V is TRBV6-1; 7 positions match TRBD2. V lost 5 bases, J lost 0 bases, and 19 bases stayed unmatched. Germline V gives CDR1 MNHNS, CDR2 SASEGT. The CDR3 is made up of 20 amino acids. The CDR3 spells CASSHSASGFRGIAKNIQYF. CDR3 DNA sequence: TGTGCCAGCAGTCACTCTGCTAGCGGCTTTCGGGGGATAGCCAAAAACATTCAGTACTTC.

There are many counts of this clonotype. V gene TRBV28 combines with J gene TRBJ2-7; 7 bases agree with TRBD1. The trim removed 3 bases at V and 1 base at J, leaving 9 bases unmatched. The CDR3 loop spans 16 amino acids. Germline loops: CDR1 MDHEN, CDR2 SYDVKM. The CDR3 loop is CASSLYRGLKSYEQYF. The CDR3 nucleotides are TGTGCCAGCAGTTTGTACAGGGGTTTGAAGTCCTACGAGCAGTACTTC. Complete variable domain (other parts from reference TRBV28 and TRBJ2-7): DVKVTQSSRYLVKRTGEKVFLECVQDMDHENMFWYRQDPGLGLRLIYFSYDVKMKEKGDIPEGYSVSREKKERFSLILESASTNQTSMYLCASSLYRGLKSYEQYFGPGTRLTVT.

This clonotype was seen only a few times. The rearrangement uses TRBV2 and TRBJ1-4; D is possibly TRBD1 (5 bases). In germline, CDR1 is SNHLY, CDR2 FYNNEI. The CDR3 contains 13 residues. Between the trimmed V and J ends, which lost 5 bases and 6 bases, there was a span of 10 bases. CDR3 nucleotide sequence: TGTGCCAGCAGTAGGGGCGGGGATGAAAAACTGTTTTTT. This codes for CASSRGGDEKLFF.

V usage is TRBV10-3 and J usage is TRBJ1-1; 7 nucleotides align to TRBD1. Germline trimming cut 6 bases from V and 6 bases from J; bases unmatched to any gene: 7. From germline, CDR1 is ENHRY and CDR2 SYGVKD. The CDR3 consists of 13 residues. CDR3 sequence: CAIRNRDSSEAFF. In DNA, the CDR3 is TGTGCCATCAGGAACCGGGACAGTTCTGAAGCTTTCTTT.

This clonotype was seen many times. The V and J genes are TRBV10-3 and TRBJ1-1, with TRBD1 as a possible D gene (6 bases). This CDR3 region has 14 residues. CDR1 is ENHRY and CDR2 is SYGVKD in the germline V gene. Trimming took 8 bases from V and 3 from J, leaving 16 bases between them. The CDR3 DNA reads TGTGCCATCGGTACAGGGACCCTATACACTGAAGCTTTCTTT. Translated: CAIGTGTLYTEAFF.

The chain couples TRBV6-1 to TRBJ1-1, with 10 positions matching TRBD1. With 7 bases clipped from V and 5 bases from J, the junction kept 7 bases outside the gene matches. Per the germline V gene, CDR1 is MNHNS and CDR2 is SASEGT. This CDR3 comprises 14 residues. The CDR3 DNA is TGTGCCAGCATTGACGTGGACAGGGGGACTGAAGCTTTCTTT. Translated, it gives CASIDVDRGTEAFF.

With respect to this clonotype: This could be a read error, since a much larger clone is one nucleotide away. The chain combines TRBV27 with TRBJ2-7; perhaps TRBD2 as D (5 bases). Looked up from germline, CDR1 is MNHEY and CDR2 is SMNVEV (reference sequence). This CDR3 is 13 amino acids long. The V and J ends lost 10 bases and 5 bases respectively, with 18 bases between them. The CDR3 here is CATRPLEGHEQYF. In DNA form, the CDR3 reads TGTGCCACCCGACCCCTAGAGGGCCACGAGCAGTACTTC.

This clonotype occurred many times. The V and J genes are TRBV2 and TRBJ2-7; D unresolved. V was clipped by 2 bases and J by 9 bases, with 17 bases between them. Germline V gene lookup returns CDR1 SNHLY and CDR2 FYNNEI. The CDR3 loop spans 14 amino acids. CDR3 sequence (DNA): TGTGCCAGCAGTGAAACCGCGCTTCGCCCGGCGCAGTACTTC. This encodes CASSETALRPAQYF.

In this sample, this clonotype turned up many times. V gene TRBV11-2 combines with J gene TRBJ2-2; D is unclear. The CDR3 contains 15 residues. With 0 bases removed from V and 7 bases from J, the gap between germline ends came to 12 bases. Germline CDR1 SGHAT, CDR2 FQNNGV. The CDR3 coding sequence is TGTGCCAGCAGCTTAGATGTCCGCAACTACGGGGAGCTGTTTTTT. Its translation is CASSLDVRNYGELFF.

In its sample, this clonotype was seen many times. The chain uses TRBV24-1 and TRBJ2-2; D is perhaps TRBD1 or TRBD2 (5 bases each). The germline V gene has CDR1 KGHDR and CDR2 SFDVKD. The CDR3 runs 15 residues. Trimming took off 7 bases at V and 4 bases at J, with 15 bases between the two ends. The DNA of the CDR3 is TGTGCCACCAGGTCTGGGTGGGGACGCACCGGGGAGCTGTTTTTT. It encodes CATRSGWGRTGELFF.

This clonotype occurred many times. The rearrangement links TRBV27 to TRBJ2-5, with a tentative D call TRBD1 (6 bases). V was shortened by 6 bases and J by 5 bases, with 16 bases between the two germline ends. CDR1 and CDR2 (germline): MNHEY, SMNVEV (reference sequence). This CDR3 region has 14 residues. The CDR3 DNA sequence: TGTGCCAGCAGCCGGGAACAGGGACGGGAGACCCAGTACTTC. Its translation is CASSREQGRETQYF.

This clonotype has at least ten counts. The CDR3 loop is CASSRDRGNQPQHF. DNA for the CDR3: TGTGCCAGCAGTCGGGACAGGGGCAATCAGCCCCAGCATTTT. This chain uses TRBV6-1 with TRBJ1-5, with TRBD1 matching 9 bases. V trimming: 5 bases; J trimming: 2 bases; junction bases outside the gene matches: 1. The germline CDR1 and CDR2 sequences are MNHNS and SASEGT. The CDR3 loop spans 14 amino acids.